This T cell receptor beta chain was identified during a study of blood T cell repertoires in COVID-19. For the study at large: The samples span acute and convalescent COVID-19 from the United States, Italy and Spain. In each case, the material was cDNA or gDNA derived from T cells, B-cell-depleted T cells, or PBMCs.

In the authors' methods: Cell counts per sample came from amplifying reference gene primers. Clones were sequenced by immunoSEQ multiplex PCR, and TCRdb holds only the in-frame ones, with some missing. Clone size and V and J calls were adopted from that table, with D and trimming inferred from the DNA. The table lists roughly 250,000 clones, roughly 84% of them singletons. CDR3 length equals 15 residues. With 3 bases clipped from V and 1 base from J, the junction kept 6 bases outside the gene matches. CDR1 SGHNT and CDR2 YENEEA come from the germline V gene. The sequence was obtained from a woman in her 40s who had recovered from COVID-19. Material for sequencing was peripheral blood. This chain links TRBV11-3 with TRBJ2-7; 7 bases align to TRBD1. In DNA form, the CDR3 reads TGTGCCAGCAGCTTGGGCCGGGACAGATCCTACGAGCAGTACTTC. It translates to CASSLGRDRSYEQYF. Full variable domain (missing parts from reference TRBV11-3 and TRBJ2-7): EAGVVQSPRYKIIEKKQPVAFWCNPISGHNTLYWYLQNLGQGPELLIRYENEEAVDDSQLPKDRFSAERLKGVDSTLKIQPAELGDSAVYLCASSLGRDRSYEQYFGPGTRLTVT.